This note documents a single T cell receptor (beta chain) sequence. Its antigen is still unknown. This sample was taken from a study of T cell clones after liver transplantation. At the level of the study: At least one year of complete immunosuppression withdrawal without enzymes over twice normal defined tolerance.

This CDR3 region has 16 residues. Germline trimming cut 5 bases from V and 6 bases from J; bases unmatched to any gene: 7. The germline CDR1 and CDR2 sequences are SGHAT and FQNNGV. Using immunoSEQ multiplex PCR, the repertoire was profiled, and TCRdb retains in-frame clones only, with some absent. The top ten clones hold 0.8% to 1% of a sample with roughly 100,000 clones, around 86% of them seen once. Points from the study as a whole: Conclusions were preliminary, with small, heterogeneous patient groups.

V and J are TRBV11-2 and TRBJ2-3, with TRBD2 matching 14 bases. Sequenced material: CD4+ T cells from blood, taken before liver transplant. The source is a human donor who received a liver transplant. CDR3 region: CASSRGLAGGVDTQYF. In DNA form, the CDR3 reads TGTGCCAGCAGCAGAGGACTAGCGGGAGGTGTTGATACGCAGTATTTT.